These T cell receptor beta chains were read from a single sample in a study of blood T cell repertoires in COVID-19. Using immunoSEQ multiplex PCR, the repertoire was profiled, and TCRdb retains in-frame clones only, with some absent. The sample includes more than 350,000 clones, about 87% of them seen just once. The sample comprised PBMCs or T cells enriched from blood (not recorded which). Source of these receptors: a woman aged 50 to 65 who had recovered from COVID-19. Both conserved end residues are part of each CDR3. A D gene is named only where the DNA matches it firmly. A clone size is listed for some rows: how often the clone was seen (once, few, many), or a class if it is expanded.

size: .
J: TRBJ1-2
D: .
V: TRBV18
CDR3: CASSPSNYGYTF
DNA: TGTGCCAGCTCACCAAGCAACTATGGCTACACCTTC

size: .
J: TRBJ1-1
D: .
V: TRBV6-5
CDR3: CASRTDGRSNTEAFF
DNA: TGTGCCAGCAGAACAGACGGTCGTTCGAACACTGAAGCTTTCTTT

size: .
J: TRBJ2-1
D: TRBD2
V: TRBV11-2
CDR3: CASSLGIAGGYNEQFF
DNA: TGTGCCAGCAGCCTCGGGATAGCGGGGGGCTACAATGAGCAGTTCTTC

size: .
J: TRBJ2-7
D: TRBD1
V: TRBV5-5
CDR3: CASSLRQGLSYEQYF
DNA: TGTGCCAGCAGCTTGCGACAGGGGCTCTCCTACGAGCAGTACTTC

size: .
J: TRBJ1-1
D: TRBD1
V: TRBV9
CDR3: CASSPPGTANTEAFF
DNA: TGTGCCAGCAGCCCCCCCGGGACAGCGAATACTGAAGCTTTCTTT

size: .
J: TRBJ1-5
D: .
V: TRBV21-1
CDR3: CASSARGANQPQHF
DNA: TGTGCCAGCAGCGCCAGGGGGGCTAATCAGCCCCAGCATTTT

size: .
J: TRBJ1-4
D: .
V: TRBV5-1
CDR3: CASSMGRSVATNEKLFF
DNA: TGCGCCAGCAGCATGGGTCGTTCAGTTGCAACTAATGAAAAACTGTTTTTT

size: .
J: TRBJ1-1
D: .
V: TRBV3-1/TRBV3-2
CDR3: CASSQGGVGEAFF
DNA: TGTGCCAGCAGCCAAGGGGGGGTGGGTGAAGCTTTCTTT

size: .
J: TRBJ1-1
D: .
V: TRBV30
CDR3: CAWYLTGNTEAFF
DNA: TGTGCCTGGTACTTGACGGGAAACACTGAAGCTTTCTTT

size: once
J: TRBJ2-5
D: .
V: TRBV7-9
CDR3: CASSLLGAHRMTQYF
DNA: TGTGCCAGCAGCTTGCTGGGGGCCCACCGGATGACCCAGTACTTC

size: .
J: TRBJ2-3
D: .
V: TRBV11-3
CDR3: CASIGQAGICTDTQYF
DNA: TGTGCCAGCATTGGACAGGCGGGGATCTGCACAGATACGCAGTATTTT

size: .
J: TRBJ2-1
D: TRBD2
V: TRBV5-1
CDR3: CASSFGSSGGNEQFF
DNA: TGCGCCAGCAGCTTTGGATCTAGCGGGGGTAATGAGCAGTTCTTC

size: .
J: TRBJ1-3
D: .
V: TRBV16
CDR3: CASSPEVGVHTIYF
DNA: TGTGCCAGCAGTCCTGAAGTCGGGGTGCACACCATATATTTT

size: .
J: TRBJ2-7
D: TRBD1
V: TRBV6-5
CDR3: CASFRDSAEQYF
DNA: TGTGCCAGCTTCCGGGACAGCGCGGAGCAGTACTTC

size: once
J: TRBJ1-1
D: .
V: TRBV3-1/TRBV3-2
CDR3: CASSQLAGLNTEAFF
DNA: TGTGCCAGCAGCCAGTTAGCGGGACTGAACACTGAAGCTTTCTTT

size: .
J: TRBJ1-5
D: TRBD1
V: TRBV2
CDR3: CASTMDRGWPQHF
DNA: TGTGCCAGCACCATGGACAGGGGGTGGCCCCAGCATTTT

size: once
J: TRBJ2-1
D: .
V: TRBV12-5
CDR3: CASGLVVGGAPTSSYNEQFF
DNA: TGTGCTAGTGGTTTGGTTGTGGGGGGGGCCCCTACGAGCTCCTACAATGAGCAGTTCTTC

size: .
J: TRBJ1-6
D: TRBD1
V: TRBV30
CDR3: CALDRDNSPLHF
DNA: TGTGCCTTGGACAGGGATAATTCACCCCTCCACTTT

size: .
J: TRBJ1-1
D: .
V: TRBV20-1
CDR3: CSASGSRRLGTEAFF
DNA: TGCAGTGCTAGTGGATCTCGCAGGCTGGGCACTGAAGCTTTCTTT

size: once
J: TRBJ1-1
D: .
V: TRBV7-8
CDR3: CASSLVGGRTEAFF
DNA: TGTGCCAGCAGCTTAGTGGGAGGCAGGACTGAAGCTTTCTTT

size: .
J: TRBJ2-5
D: .
V: TRBV4-1
CDR3: CASSPLSGFETQYF
DNA: TGCGCCAGCAGCCCACTTTCGGGATTCGAGACCCAGTACTTC

size: .
J: TRBJ2-5
D: TRBD2
V: TRBV13
CDR3: CASSSPSGVHQETQYF
DNA: TGTGCCAGCAGCTCACCTAGCGGGGTCCACCAAGAGACCCAGTACTTC

size: once
J: TRBJ1-6
D: TRBD1
V: TRBV28
CDR3: CASRRQGLGNSPLHF
DNA: TGTGCCAGCAGACGACAGGGGTTGGGGAATTCACCCCTCCACTTT

size: .
J: TRBJ2-2
D: TRBD2
V: TRBV9
CDR3: CASSPGRPWLAVDTGELFF
DNA: TGTGCCAGCAGCCCCGGGAGGCCTTGGCTAGCGGTGGACACCGGGGAGCTGTTTTTT

size: .
J: TRBJ1-1
D: TRBD1
V: TRBV9
CDR3: CASSTGQGVNTEAFF
DNA: TGTGCCAGCAGCACTGGACAGGGAGTGAACACTGAAGCTTTCTTT

size: .
J: TRBJ2-7
D: .
V: TRBV3-1/TRBV3-2
CDR3: CASSQDQASLSYEQYF
DNA: TGTGCCAGCAGCCAAGACCAAGCGTCCTTGTCCTACGAGCAGTACTTC

size: .
J: TRBJ1-4
D: TRBD1
V: TRBV7-2
CDR3: CASSITRQGDEKLFF
DNA: TGTGCCAGCAGTATTACGAGACAGGGAGATGAAAAACTGTTTTTT

size: .
J: TRBJ1-2
D: .
V: TRBV2
CDR3: CASDAGIKGSYGYTF
DNA: TGTGCCAGCGACGCTGGGATCAAAGGGAGCTATGGCTACACCTTC

size: .
J: TRBJ2-6
D: TRBD1
V: TRBV27
CDR3: CASSLFSGTGDSGANVLTF
DNA: TGTGCCAGCAGTTTGTTTTCTGGGACAGGCGACTCTGGGGCCAACGTCCTGACTTTC

size: .
J: TRBJ2-7
D: .
V: TRBV5-4
CDR3: CASSPEGSGREQYF
DNA: TGTGCCAGCAGCCCGGAGGGAAGCGGCAGAGAGCAGTACTTC

size: .
J: TRBJ1-3
D: TRBD1
V: TRBV11-2
CDR3: CASSWRPGQGNGNTIYF
DNA: TGTGCCAGCAGCTGGAGACCGGGACAGGGGAATGGAAACACCATATATTTT

size: .
J: TRBJ2-3
D: .
V: TRBV6-1
CDR3: CASSDLGQFTDTQYF
DNA: TGTGCCAGCAGTGACCTCGGACAGTTCACAGATACGCAGTATTTT

size: .
J: TRBJ1-2
D: TRBD1
V: TRBV11-2
CDR3: CASSFGTDRVYGYTF
DNA: TGTGCCAGCAGCTTCGGGACAGACAGGGTCTATGGCTACACCTTC

size: .
J: TRBJ2-5
D: TRBD1
V: TRBV11-2
CDR3: CASSWGQLQETQYF
DNA: TGTGCCAGCAGCTGGGGACAGCTCCAAGAGACCCAGTACTTC

size: .
J: TRBJ2-1
D: .
V: TRBV7-6
CDR3: CASSPRSGLKSYNEQFF
DNA: TGTGCCAGCAGCCCGCGGTCCGGGTTGAAGTCCTACAATGAGCAGTTCTTC

size: .
J: TRBJ1-5
D: .
V: TRBV30
CDR3: CAWSQTDGNQPQHF
DNA: TGTGCCTGGAGCCAGACAGACGGCAATCAGCCCCAGCATTTT

size: .
J: TRBJ1-1
D: .
V: TRBV29-1
CDR3: CSVIAQGLNTEAFF
DNA: TGCAGCGTGATCGCTCAGGGGCTGAACACTGAAGCTTTCTTT

size: .
J: TRBJ2-1
D: .
V: TRBV2
CDR3: CASPGAGGSSYNEQFF
DNA: TGTGCCAGCCCCGGGGCAGGGGGGAGCTCCTACAATGAGCAGTTCTTC

size: once
J: TRBJ2-7
D: TRBD2
V: TRBV5-1
CDR3: CASSLLTSGGSYEQYF
DNA: TGCGCCAGCAGCTTACTGACTAGCGGGGGATCCTACGAGCAGTACTTC

size: .
J: TRBJ1-1
D: TRBD1
V: TRBV4-1
CDR3: CASSLTTGRTEAFF
DNA: TGCGCCAGCAGCCTGACGACAGGGAGAACTGAAGCTTTCTTT

size: .
J: TRBJ1-5
D: TRBD1
V: TRBV4-1
CDR3: CASSQGGQGASNQPQHF
DNA: TGCGCCAGCAGCCAAGGGGGACAGGGGGCAAGCAATCAGCCCCAGCATTTT

size: few
J: TRBJ2-7
D: .
V: TRBV6-1
CDR3: CASSDAPSGHYEQYF
DNA: TGTGCCAGCAGTGATGCCCCATCCGGACACTACGAGCAGTACTTC

size: .
J: TRBJ1-3
D: TRBD1
V: TRBV5-5
CDR3: CASSRQGSGNTIYF
DNA: TGTGCCAGCAGCCGACAGGGCTCTGGAAACACCATATATTTT

size: .
J: TRBJ1-4
D: .
V: TRBV6-5
CDR3: CASSLGGAEKLFF
DNA: TGTGCCAGCAGCCTAGGGGGGGCGGAAAAACTGTTTTTT

size: .
J: TRBJ1-4
D: TRBD1
V: TRBV10-3
CDR3: CAISDSGGANEKLFF
DNA: TGTGCCATCAGTGACTCAGGGGGAGCTAATGAAAAACTGTTTTTT

size: .
J: TRBJ2-7
D: TRBD1
V: TRBV2
CDR3: CASGRDRAFYEQYF
DNA: TGTGCCAGCGGCAGGGACAGGGCCTTCTACGAGCAGTACTTC

size: .
J: TRBJ1-2
D: .
V: TRBV5-4
CDR3: CASSFQGQGYGYTF
DNA: TGTGCCAGCAGCTTTCAGGGGCAGGGCTATGGCTACACCTTC

size: .
J: TRBJ1-2
D: TRBD1
V: TRBV19
CDR3: CASSISPDRVGYTF
DNA: TGTGCCAGTAGTATTAGTCCCGACAGGGTTGGCTACACCTTC

size: .
J: TRBJ1-5
D: .
V: TRBV3-1/TRBV3-2
CDR3: CASSQGGGRNQPQHF
DNA: TGTGCCAGCAGCCAAGGGGGCGGGAGGAATCAGCCCCAGCATTTT